This T cell receptor (beta chain) is from a study of vaccination and CD4 T cells after COVID-19. At the level of the study: The makeup of the convalescents was six males and four females, two of them Hispanic. Overlapping peptides covering the spike proteins of SARS-CoV-2, HCoV-NL63, HCoV-OC43 and HCoV-229E were added to stimulate cells.

Treatment specified: roughly 10-day PBMC culture with coronavirus spike peptide pools or control peptides (ViraFEST assay). Investigators obtained the unexposed donor's CD4+ T cells before the COVID-19 pandemic (2011-2018). With about 10 ug/ml peptide pools and roughly 9.4 IU/ml IL-2, PBMCs were cultured at about 2 million per well. It was after roughly ten days of culture that CD4+ T cells were isolated by negative selection. Germline CDR1 reads DFQATT; CDR2 reads SNEGSKA (reference sequence). Trimming removed 3 bases from V and 0 bases from J, with 12 bases in between. CDR3 size: 15 residues. This clonotype has just a few counts. The target antigen is unknown. The study sequenced cultured CD4+ T cell DNA using the Oncomine TCR Beta short-read assay. Genomic DNA was extracted from cultured CD4+ T cells. TCRdb used MiXCR to reprocess the PCR reads, holding one entry per CDR3 protein. The sample includes about 11,000 distinct CDR3 sequences, around 26% of them seen just once.

V usage is TRBV20-1 and J usage is TRBJ2-1; tentative D call: TRBD2 (6 bases). Sequenced sample: CD4+ T cells from blood, cultured in vitro. This clonotype was obtained from a human donor in good health. The chain's CDR3 is CSASTGTYSYNEQFF. CDR3 in DNA: TGCAGTGCTAGCACCGGGACTTACTCCTACAATGAGCAGTTCTTC.